The clone carrying this T cell receptor (beta chain) was picked up many times. Its specificity is unknown. The authors produced TCR alpha and TCR beta cDNA libraries with sample barcodes and UMIs by 5'RACE using constant-segment primers. Using its own MiXCR run on the 5' RACE reads, TCRdb lists one record per CDR3 protein. Among 500,000 to 600,000 distinct CDR3 sequences listed, roughly 18% were seen once. This sample was included in a study of T-cell memory formation after mild COVID-19. Findings and limits, study-wide: The finding that pre-infection memory included some responding clones suggested that cross-reactive memory joined.

This CDR3 comprises 12 residues. From germline, CDR1 is LGHNA and CDR2 YNFKEQ. V was cut by 2 bases and J by 8 bases, with 7 bases left in between. The source material was PBMCs or a T cell subset sorted from them (not recorded which). The chain carries TRBV4-2 and TRBJ2-1, with D unclear. The receptor was derived from an adult woman who had mild COVID-19 (a few samples of this study predate the infection). Cell type and time point are not known. The CDR3 DNA reads TGTGCCAGCAGCCAAAGTGGCTATGAGCAGTTCTTC. Amino acid sequence: CASSQSGYEQFF.